This TCR beta chain was obtained from a study of cytomegalovirus exposure and HLA in healthy donors. Turning to this clone: Its target is unknown.

Primers: 60 Vbeta forward and 13 Jbeta reverse. TCRdb keeps only in-frame clones here, not all; method: immunoSEQ multiplex PCR. The specimen's table records roughly 140,000 clones. Study conclusions and caveats: It was likely that a cluster of highly shared sequence variants was a sequencing artifact. Immune exposure data for these donors was limited to CMV serostatus.

Germline V gene sequence: CDR1 MNHNS, CDR2 SASEGT. V gave up 4 bases and J gave up 5 bases, with 20 bases separating them. The CDR3 is 16 amino acids. V is TRBV6-1 and J is TRBJ1-2; perhaps TRBD1 as D (6 bases). The specimen was PBMCs. The sequence derives from a male donor in good health and CMV-seronegative. The CDR3 bases are TGTGCCAGCAGTGCCGGGAGGGGGGCATCGGCGTATGGCTACACCTTC. It translates to CASSAGRGASAYGYTF.